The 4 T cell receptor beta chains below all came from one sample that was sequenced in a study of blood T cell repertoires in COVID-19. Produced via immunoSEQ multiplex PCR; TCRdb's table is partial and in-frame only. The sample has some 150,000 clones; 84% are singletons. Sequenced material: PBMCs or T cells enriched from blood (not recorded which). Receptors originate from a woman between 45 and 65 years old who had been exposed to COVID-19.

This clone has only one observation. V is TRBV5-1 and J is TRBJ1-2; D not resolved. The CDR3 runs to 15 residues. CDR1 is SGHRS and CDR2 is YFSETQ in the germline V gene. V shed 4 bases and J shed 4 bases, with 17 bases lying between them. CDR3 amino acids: CASSLDEGRSYGYTF. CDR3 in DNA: TGCGCCAGCAGCCTGGACGAAGGCAGGTCCTATGGCTACACCTTC. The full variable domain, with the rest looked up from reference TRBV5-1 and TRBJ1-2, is KAGVTQTPRYLIKTRGQQVTLSCSPISGHRSVSWYQQTPGQGLQFLFEYFSETQRNKGNFPGRFSGRQFSNSRSEMNVSTLELGDSALYLCASSLDEGRSYGYTFGSGTRLTVV.

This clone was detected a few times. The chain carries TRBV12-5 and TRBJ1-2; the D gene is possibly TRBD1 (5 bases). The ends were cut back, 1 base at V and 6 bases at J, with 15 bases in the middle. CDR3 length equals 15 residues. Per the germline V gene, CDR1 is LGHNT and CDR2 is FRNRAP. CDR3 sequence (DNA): TGTGCTAGTGGTTTGGCCGGAAGGGGCGCAAATGGCTACACCTTC. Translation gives CASGLAGRGANGYTF.

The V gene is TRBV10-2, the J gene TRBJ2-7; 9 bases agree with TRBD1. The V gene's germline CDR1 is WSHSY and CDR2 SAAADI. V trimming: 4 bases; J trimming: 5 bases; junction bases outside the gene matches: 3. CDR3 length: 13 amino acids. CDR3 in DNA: TGCGCCAGCAGTGGGACAGGGGAAAACGAGCAGTACTTC. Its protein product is CASSGTGENEQYF.

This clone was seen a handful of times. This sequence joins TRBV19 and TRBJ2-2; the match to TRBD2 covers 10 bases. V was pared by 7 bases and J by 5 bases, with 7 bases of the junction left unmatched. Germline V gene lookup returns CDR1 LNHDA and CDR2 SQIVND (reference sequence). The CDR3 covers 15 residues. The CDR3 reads CASKSSGGFTGELFF. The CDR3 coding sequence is TGTGCCAGTAAGAGTAGCGGGGGGTTTACCGGGGAGCTGTTTTTT.